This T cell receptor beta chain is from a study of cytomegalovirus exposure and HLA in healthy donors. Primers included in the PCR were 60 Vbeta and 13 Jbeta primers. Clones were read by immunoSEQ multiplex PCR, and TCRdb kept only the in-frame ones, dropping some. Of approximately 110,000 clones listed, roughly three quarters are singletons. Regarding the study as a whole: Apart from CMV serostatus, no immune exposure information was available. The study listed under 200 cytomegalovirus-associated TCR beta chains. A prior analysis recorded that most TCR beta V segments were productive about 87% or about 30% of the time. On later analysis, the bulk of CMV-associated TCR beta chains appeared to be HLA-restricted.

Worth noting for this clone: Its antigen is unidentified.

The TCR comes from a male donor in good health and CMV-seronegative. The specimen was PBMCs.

CDR3 coding DNA: TGTGCCAGCAGCCCGAGTCGTGTTGGGGCCTCGAATTTCTTC. Amino acid sequence: CASSPSRVGASNFF. The V gene is TRBV7-8, the J gene TRBJ2-1, with D tentatively TRBD1 (5 bases). The CDR3 totals 14 residues. Trimming left V 5 bases short and J 16 bases short, with 24 bases between. From germline, CDR1 is SGHVS and CDR2 FQNEAQ. The whole variable domain, remainder taken from reference TRBV7-8 and TRBJ2-1, is GAGVSQSPRYKVAKRGQDVALRCDPISGHVSLFWYQQALGQGPEFLTYFQNEAQLDKSGLPSDRFFAERPEGSVSTLKIQRTQQEDSAVYLCASSPSRVGASNFFGPGTRLTVL.